This T cell receptor beta chain was recorded in a study of blood T cell repertoires in COVID-19. Study as a whole: Sources were T cells, B-cell-depleted T cells, or PBMCs; the material itself was cDNA or gDNA.

Trimming took 1 base from V and 4 from J, leaving 3 bases between them. The CDR3 runs to 12 residues. Germline lookup yields CDR1 SGHNT and CDR2 YYREEE (reference sequence). The table came from immunoSEQ multiplex PCR; TCRdb's copy has only in-frame clones and leaves some out. This table holds under 200,000 clones, about 86% found once. What was sequenced was peripheral blood. This rearrangement joins TRBV5-4 to TRBJ2-1; unclear D gene. The sequence was obtained from a man under 40 with active or convalescent COVID-19. CDR3 DNA: TGTGCCAGCAGCTTGCCATACAATGAGCAGTTCTTC. It yields the protein CASSLPYNEQFF.